Each of the 25 T cell receptor beta chains below was sequenced from the same sample in a study of CD8+ T cells in alopecia areata. RNA was isolated and reverse transcribed to cDNA, the sequencing template. Sequencing used immunoSEQ multiplex PCR; TCRdb keeps in-frame clones, though not all of them. The table includes about 210,000 clones, approximately 72% detected once. Treatment noted: oral pan-JAK inhibitor, 5-10 mg twice daily. The source material was CD4+ T cells sorted from blood, sampled at week 44, from a patient treated with tofacitinib. These receptors came from a human donor with alopecia areata.

The V gene is TRBV6-5, the J gene TRBJ2-3, with D perhaps TRBD2 (6 bases). This CDR3 contains 15 residues. Germline-derived CDR1 and CDR2 are MNHEY and SVGAGI. Trimming cost V 4 bases and J 3 bases, with 14 bases left between them. The CDR3 here is CASSSLGGSTDTQYF. CDR3 nucleotide sequence: TGTGCCAGCAGTTCTCTTGGAGGGAGTACAGATACGCAGTATTTT.

The gene calls are TRBV25-1 and TRBJ1-2, with D hard to call. The CDR3 spans 14 residues. Per the germline V gene, CDR1 is MGHDK and CDR2 is SYGVNS. Trimming shortened V by 6 bases and J by 8 bases, and 19 bases separated the two germline ends. The DNA for the CDR3 is TGTGCCAGCAGCGATCTCGGGCCCGACCCAGGCTACACCTTC. It specifies CASSDLGPDPGYTF.

The J gene is TRBJ2-7, the V gene TRBV5-1; D assignment may be TRBD1 or TRBD2 (5 bases each). V shed 4 bases and J shed 2 bases, with 22 bases lying between them. CDR3 length: 17 residues. Germline values: CDR1 SGHRS, CDR2 YFSETQ. The CDR3 loop reads CASSPGAGPRGAYEQYF. For the CDR3, the DNA is TGCGCCAGCAGCCCTGGGGCAGGGCCTCGGGGCGCCTACGAGCAGTACTTC.

This clone has more than one count but fewer than ten. V is TRBV2 and J is TRBJ1-2; 10 bases align to TRBD1. Germline V gene lookup returns CDR1 SNHLY and CDR2 FYNNEI. This CDR3 region has 14 residues. With 7 bases clipped from V and 4 bases from J, the junction kept 6 bases outside the gene matches. The DNA for the CDR3 is TGTGCCAGCACCGAGACAGGGGGCATCTATGGCTACACCTTC. It encodes CASTETGGIYGYTF. Full variable domain (missing parts from reference TRBV2 and TRBJ1-2): EPEVTQTPSHQVTQMGQEVILRCVPISNHLYFYWYRQILGQKVEFLVSFYNNEISEKSEIFDDQFSVERPDGSNFTLKIRSTKLEDSAMYFCASTETGGIYGYTFGSGTRLTVV.

This clone appeared once. The chain recombines TRBV11-2 with TRBJ2-1; 7 bases fit TRBD1. This CDR3 is 14 amino acids long. The germline CDR1 and CDR2 sequences are SGHAT and FQNNGV. Trimming cost V 7 bases and J 5 bases; bases outside gene matches: 8. CDR3 nucleotide sequence: TGTGCCAGCACCAGGGGGACGGTGAACAATGAGCAGTTCTTC. It codes for CASTRGTVNNEQFF.

The chain uses TRBV4-3 and TRBJ1-4, with D hard to call. This CDR3 has 13 residues. Germline CDR1 LGHNA, CDR2 YSLEER. The V end lost 3 bases, the J end lost 8 bases, and 10 bases lay between the germline ends. The CDR3 DNA is TGCGCCAGCAGCCAGCATCTCCAGGAAAAACTGTTTTTT. Protein product: CASSQHLQEKLFF.

The chain has TRBV2 and TRBJ2-6, with D possibly being TRBD1 (5 bases). This CDR3 has 15 residues. Looked up from germline, CDR1 is SNHLY and CDR2 is FYNNEI. V lost 7 bases, J lost 0 bases, and 10 bases lay in between. Written as DNA, the CDR3 is TGTGCCAGCAATAGACAGCTCTCTGGGGCCAACGTCCTGACTTTC. Amino acids: CASNRQLSGANVLTF. Using reference TRBV2 and TRBJ2-6 for the parts outside the CDR3, the full variable domain is EPEVTQTPSHQVTQMGQEVILRCVPISNHLYFYWYRQILGQKVEFLVSFYNNEISEKSEIFDDQFSVERPDGSNFTLKIRSTKLEDSAMYFCASNRQLSGANVLTFGAGSRLTVL.

The V call is TRBV27, the J call TRBJ1-4, with D unclear. The CDR3 is made up of 13 amino acids. Between the trimmed V and J ends, which lost 2 bases and 8 bases, there was a span of 9 bases. CDR1 and CDR2 from the germline V gene are MNHEY and SMNVEV (reference sequence). The CDR3 here is CASSLRVEEKLFF. The CDR3 DNA is TGTGCCAGCAGTTTAAGGGTTGAAGAAAAACTGTTTTTT.

This chain joins TRBV29-1 and TRBJ1-1; TRBD1 agrees at 9 bases. Germline V gene sequence: CDR1 SQVTM, CDR2 ANQGSEA. CDR3 length: 14 residues. After removal of 7 bases from V and 1 base from J, the junction contained 7 bases not matched to a gene. CDR3 sequence: CSDKPGQGNTEAFF. Here the CDR3 DNA reads TGCAGCGACAAGCCGGGACAGGGGAACACTGAAGCTTTCTTT.

This chain connects TRBV5-1 to TRBJ1-2; D is uncertain. The CDR3 loop spans 14 amino acids. CDR1 and CDR2 from the germline V gene are SGHRS and YFSETQ. The V and J ends lost 1 base and 6 bases respectively, with 13 bases between them. CDR3: CASSLLDPGDGYTF. The CDR3 coding sequence is TGCGCCAGCAGCTTGTTGGATCCGGGAGATGGCTACACCTTC.

V and J are TRBV29-1 and TRBJ2-2; 7 bases align to TRBD1. CDR3 size: 14 residues. The V gene's germline CDR1 is SQVTM and CDR2 ANQGSEA. The V segment lost 3 bases and the J segment 5 bases; nucleotides outside the gene matches: 6. The CDR3 spells CSVDAGGRTGELFF. The DNA of the CDR3 is TGCAGCGTTGATGCAGGGGGTCGGACCGGGGAGCTGTTTTTT.

This clone was detected only a few times. The chain combines TRBV11-2 with TRBJ2-7, with 9 bases identical to TRBD1. CDR1 and CDR2 (germline): SGHAT, FQNNGV. V gave up 4 bases and J gave up 6 bases; unmatched junction bases: 7. This CDR3 has 14 amino acids. CDR3 bases: TGTGCCAGCAGCTATGGGACAGGGATGGGCGAGCAGTACTTC. Protein product: CASSYGTGMGEQYF.

The V and J genes are TRBV6-5 and TRBJ2-5; 10 bases are shared with TRBD1. The CDR3 extends over 16 amino acids. J gave up 10 bases and V 5 bases, and 16 bases lay outside the gene matches. Germline lookup yields CDR1 MNHEY and CDR2 SVGAGI. DNA for the CDR3: TGTGCCAGCAGTAACTTAGGACAGGGGGGGCCGCTGGACCAGTACTTC. Protein: CASSNLGQGGPLDQYF.

The chain recombines TRBV29-1 with TRBJ2-7, with 9 bases that match TRBD1. The CDR3 consists of 16 residues. The V and J ends lost 5 bases and 7 bases, in that order; junction bases with no gene match: 18. Looked up from germline, CDR1 is SQVTM and CDR2 is ANQGSEA. The CDR3 region has the DNA TGCAGCGTTTTTGGAGAGCGAGGACAGGGGCGTCGGGAGCAGTACTTC. Its protein is CSVFGERGQGRREQYF.

V gene TRBV15 combines with J gene TRBJ1-5, with a weak D call TRBD1 (5 bases). The V end was cut by 5 bases, the J end by 4 bases, with 9 bases between. This CDR3 has 13 residues. Germline CDR1 reads LNHNV; CDR2 reads YYDKDF (reference sequence). The DNA for the CDR3 is TGTGCCACCAGCCCAGGGCCAAATCAGCCCCAGCATTTT. Protein sequence: CATSPGPNQPQHF.

This clone was seen a few times. The V gene is TRBV11-2, the J gene TRBJ2-5; 7 nucleotides align to TRBD2. V shed 1 base, J shed 4 bases, and the junction held 6 bases outside the gene matches. This CDR3 region has 15 residues. Germline V gives CDR1 SGHAT, CDR2 FQNNGV. The CDR3 nucleotides read TGTGCCAGCAGCTTAGGGCGGGAGAGGCGAGAGACCCAGTACTTC. Protein sequence: CASSLGRERRETQYF.

J is TRBJ2-1 and V is TRBV7-2; perhaps D is TRBD1 or TRBD2 (5 bases each). V lost 4 bases to trimming and J lost 8 bases, with 18 bases between them. The CDR3 totals 15 residues. Germline V gives CDR1 SGHTA, CDR2 FQGNSA. The DNA for the CDR3 is TGTGCCAGCAGCTACCGGGACGCCCGTCGTGATGAGCAGTTCTTC. It encodes CASSYRDARRDEQFF.

Note on this clone: The same CDR3 arises from other DNA sequences in this sample as well. The rearrangement joins TRBV30 to TRBJ1-2; D not resolved. Trimming pared 3 bases from V and 4 bases from J, leaving 9 bases between. Germline CDR1 and CDR2: GTSNPN and SVGIG (reference sequence). This CDR3 is built from 12 residues. The CDR3, as DNA: TGTGCCTGGAGCGTACAAGGCTATGGCTACACCTTC. Translated, it gives CAWSVQGYGYTF.

The chain recombines TRBV25-1 with TRBJ1-2; 10 nucleotides line up with TRBD1. Germline loops: CDR1 MGHDK, CDR2 SYGVNS. Trimming at V came to 8 bases and at J to 0 bases, leaving 9 bases not matched to a gene. The CDR3 is 16 amino acids. This CDR3 is CASVGRGQGTNYGYTF. As DNA, the CDR3 is TGTGCCAGCGTGGGCCGGGGACAGGGGACTAACTATGGCTACACCTTC.

The chain is built from TRBV2 and TRBJ1-6; weak D call: TRBD1 (6 bases). Trimming removed 3 bases from V and 4 bases from J, with 13 bases in between. Germline V gives CDR1 SNHLY, CDR2 FYNNEI. The CDR3 spans 16 residues. The CDR3 region is CASSETWDMYNSPLHF. The CDR3 DNA follows: TGTGCCAGCAGTGAGACTTGGGACATGTATAATTCACCCCTCCACTTT.

The rearrangement joins TRBV5-1 to TRBJ2-3; D is perhaps TRBD2 (6 bases). Germline V gene data show CDR1 as SGHRS and CDR2 as YFSETQ. CDR3 size: 15 residues. V was pared by 4 bases and J by 0 bases, with 12 bases between. CDR3: CASSPVGGSTDTQYF. DNA for the CDR3: TGCGCCAGCAGCCCTGTGGGGGGAAGCACAGATACGCAGTATTTT.

V gene TRBV30 combines with J gene TRBJ1-5; D might be TRBD1 (5 bases). Per germline, CDR1 GTSNPN and CDR2 SVGIG (reference sequence). V gave up 3 bases and J gave up 5 bases, with 11 bases separating them. The CDR3 spans 13 residues. CDR3 amino acids: CAWSMGPDQPQHF. The CDR3 region has the DNA TGTGCCTGGAGCATGGGACCGGATCAGCCCCAGCATTTT.

The rearrangement uses TRBV11-2 and TRBJ2-5; D is unclear. The CDR3 has 13 amino acids. Germline CDR1 and CDR2: SGHAT and FQNNGV. The V end was cut by 5 bases, the J end by 5 bases, with 12 bases between. The CDR3: CASSAVPLETQYF. CDR3 DNA sequence: TGTGCCAGCAGCGCAGTGCCCCTGGAGACCCAGTACTTC.

This clone was recorded only once. The genes are TRBV30 and TRBJ1-6, with 9 bases aligning to TRBD1. CDR1 GTSNPN and CDR2 SVGIG come from the germline V gene (reference sequence). V was pared by 4 bases and J by 13 bases, with 8 bases of the junction left unmatched. The CDR3 loop spans 13 amino acids. The CDR3, as DNA: TGTGCCTGGACCGGGACAGGGATCAGTCCCCTCCACTTT. This translates into CAWTGTGISPLHF.

The V gene is TRBV29-1, the J gene TRBJ2-7; a weak D match, TRBD1 (6 bases). The CDR3 covers 14 residues. Trimming took 4 bases from V and 7 from J, leaving 20 bases between them. Germline V gives CDR1 SQVTM, CDR2 ANQGSEA. The CDR3 loop is CSVVHREALGEQYF. The CDR3 DNA reads as TGCAGCGTTGTTCACAGGGAAGCCTTGGGGGAGCAGTACTTC.